This is a list of T cell receptor beta chains from one sample in a study of T cells in localized non-small cell lung cancer. Sequenced by immunoSEQ multiplex PCR; TCRdb stores in-frame clones only, minus some. This sample has about 39,000 clones, with 70% to 80% found just once. This material consisted of PBMCs, taken before any cancer treatment. These receptors all stem from a woman aged 35-75 years with stage II squamous cell lung carcinoma. CDR3s include the opening cysteine and the closing phenylalanine or tryptophan.

length: 17
J: TRBJ1-2
V: TRBV10-1
CDR3: CASSESLGTGSSYGYTF

length: 12
J: TRBJ1-5
V: TRBV18
CDR3: CASTTGDQPQHF

length: 17
J: TRBJ2-2
V: TRBV11-1
CDR3: CASSPRWGGWNTGELFF

length: 14
J: TRBJ1-1
V: TRBV28
CDR3: CASSAYQGHTEAFF

length: 14
J: TRBJ1-1
V: TRBV18
CDR3: CASSPDQMNTEAFF

length: 15
J: TRBJ2-3
V: TRBV11-3
CDR3: CASSLGSGEPDTQYF

length: 15
J: TRBJ2-1
V: TRBV6-5
CDR3: CASSSSGGGSYEQFF

length: 15
J: TRBJ1-1
V: TRBV2
CDR3: CASSLTDTTNTEAFF

length: 15
J: TRBJ1-1
V: TRBV6-1
CDR3: CASSEGSTGNTEAFF

length: 17
J: TRBJ1-3
V: TRBV7-6
CDR3: CASSPATGTGAGNTIYF

length: 15
J: TRBJ1-5
V: TRBV11-2
CDR3: CASSLGTGYNQPQHF

length: 15
J: TRBJ2-7
V: TRBV9
CDR3: CASSDDGTSSYEQYF

length: 15
J: TRBJ2-3
V: TRBV6-6
CDR3: CASSSPSGGTDTQYF

length: 13
J: TRBJ1-5
V: TRBV27
CDR3: CASSLGVLQPQHF

length: 14
J: TRBJ1-1
V: TRBV6-6
CDR3: CASSPGGSNTEAFF

length: 15
J: TRBJ2-1
V: TRBV28
CDR3: CASTPSGFSYNEQFF

length: 15
J: TRBJ1-4
V: TRBV7-9
CDR3: CASSSRRTPNEKLFF

length: 12
J: TRBJ2-3
V: TRBV5-1
CDR3: CASSPRENTQYF

length: 14
J: -
V: TRBV4-2
CDR3: CASRGGRVYGEQYF

length: 15
J: TRBJ2-5
V: TRBV5-1
CDR3: CASSLGLAGQETQYF

length: 17
J: TRBJ1-4
V: TRBV7-8
CDR3: CASSLDTGGLTNEKLFF

length: 14
J: TRBJ1-5
V: TRBV10-2
CDR3: CASSETDSNQPQHF

length: 15
J: TRBJ1-1
V: TRBV6-5
CDR3: CASSYSPGGYTEAFF

length: 15
J: TRBJ2-1
V: TRBV19
CDR3: CASSKLAGGNDEQFF